The rows below give T cell receptor beta chains drawn from one sample of a study of CD8+ T cells in alopecia areata. TCRdb keeps only in-frame clones here, not all; method: immunoSEQ multiplex PCR. The sample lists over 100,000 clones; about half were seen once. The material was CD4+ T cells sorted from blood, obtained at week 4, from a patient treated with tofacitinib. These receptors originate from a human donor with alopecia areata. The CDR3 runs from the conserved cysteine through the conserved F or W. A D gene is named only where the DNA matches it firmly. Expanded clones are given a class, and other clones once, few, many or no size at all.

.	TRBV27	.	TRBJ2-7	CATVRPGSYEQYF	TGTGCCACCGTCCGGCCGGGAAGCTACGAGCAGTACTTC
.	TRBV7-9	.	TRBJ1-1	CASSSDWVEINTEAFF	TGTGCCAGCAGCTCAGATTGGGTGGAGATAAACACTGAAGCTTTCTTT
.	TRBV11-2	TRBD1	TRBJ2-4	CASSLRQGKNIQYF	TGTGCCAGCAGCTTAAGACAGGGAAAAAACATTCAGTACTTC
few	TRBV7-2	.	TRBJ1-5	CASSLGLGQNQPQHF	TGTGCCAGCAGCTTAGGATTAGGACAAAATCAGCCCCAGCATTTT
.	TRBV5-1	.	TRBJ2-5	CASSFHLERQETQYF	TGCGCCAGCAGCTTTCACCTCGAGCGCCAAGAGACCCAGTACTTC
.	TRBV5-1	TRBD2	TRBJ2-7	CASSLKSGGPYEQYF	TGCGCCAGCAGCTTGAAAAGCGGGGGGCCCTACGAGCAGTACTTC
.	TRBV29-1	.	TRBJ2-5	CSAVSGSLQETQYF	TGCAGCGCCGTCAGCGGAAGCCTCCAAGAGACCCAGTACTTC
.	TRBV29-1	.	TRBJ2-3	CSVGLPLTDTQYF	TGCAGCGTCGGACTACCCTTGACAGATACGCAGTATTTT
many	TRBV5-1	.	TRBJ2-7	CASSFLSRDLGPYEQYF	TGCGCCAGCAGCTTTTTATCCCGGGACCTTGGCCCCTACGAGCAGTACTTC
few	TRBV19	.	TRBJ1-5	CASSQEQGQPQHF	TGTGCCAGTAGTCAGGAACAGGGACAGCCCCAGCATTTT
few	TRBV19	TRBD2	TRBJ2-3	CASSIDLLSGGQNTQYF	TGTGCCAGTAGTATAGATCTCCTGAGCGGGGGGCAAAATACGCAGTATTTT
.	TRBV29-1	.	TRBJ1-1	CSVGEAFF	TGCAGCGTTGGAGAAGCTTTCTTT
few	TRBV9	.	TRBJ2-2	CASSPLDMTNTGELFF	TGTGCCAGCAGCCCACTGGACATGACGAACACCGGGGAGCTGTTTTTT
.	TRBV5-1	TRBD1	TRBJ2-1	CASSFKPGQESNEQFF	TGCGCCAGCAGCTTCAAGCCGGGACAGGAGAGCAATGAGCAGTTCTTC